These 28 T cell receptor beta chains came from one sample sequenced in a study of shared clonotypes between healthy human individuals. Here immunoSEQ multiplex PCR was the method, and the copy in TCRdb shows in-frame clones only, minus some. The sample lists some 2,100,000 clones; approximately 95% were seen once. The sequencing input was naive CD4+ T cells sorted from blood. Indicated subset: CD45RA+ positively selected. These receptors originate from a man between 18 and 29 years old in good health.

The rearrangement uses TRBV4-1 and TRBJ1-6, with D unclear. From germline, CDR1 is MGHRA and CDR2 YSYEKL. V was clipped by 0 bases and J by 0 bases, with 12 bases between them. This CDR3 comprises 18 residues. CDR3 nucleotide sequence: TGCGCCAGCAGCCAAGATTACCCACCGAGCTCCTATAATTCACCCCTCCACTTT. Translation: CASSQDYPPSSYNSPLHF.

The chain joins TRBV6-6 to TRBJ1-3; D might be TRBD1 (5 bases). Trimming cost V 6 bases and J 1 base, with 10 bases left between them. The CDR3 has 14 residues. Germline V lookup: CDR1 MNHNY, CDR2 SVGAGI (reference sequence). CDR3 DNA sequence: TGTGCCAGCAGAATGGACAATTCTGGAAACACCATATATTTT. Protein sequence: CASRMDNSGNTIYF.

This clone came up once. The chain joins TRBV5-4 to TRBJ1-6; D is perhaps TRBD1 (6 bases). In germline, CDR1 is SGHNT, CDR2 YYREEE (reference sequence). The CDR3 has 15 amino acids. V was shortened by 4 bases and J by 7 bases, with 15 bases between the two germline ends. CDR3 sequence (DNA): TGTGCCAGCAGCCTCAATACAGGGAACAATTCACCCCTCCACTTT. Its protein product is CASSLNTGNNSPLHF.

V is TRBV30 and J is TRBJ2-1; tentative D call: TRBD2 (5 bases). The CDR3 has 15 amino acids. The V end was cut by 3 bases, the J end by 10 bases, with 22 bases between. Germline V CDR1 and CDR2: GTSNPN, SVGIG (reference sequence). CDR3 protein: CAWRETTLPGIEQFF. CDR3 in DNA: TGTGCCTGGAGGGAGACTACCCTACCGGGGATAGAGCAGTTCTTC.

The J gene is TRBJ2-7, the V gene TRBV21-1; the tabulated D call, TRBD1, remains unverified against the DNA. TRBV21-1 is a documented pseudogene. The CDR3 covers 15 residues. CDR3 coding DNA: TGTGCCAGCAGCATCCGACAGGGGCTCACAGGGGGGCAGTACTTC. The encoded protein is CASSIRQGLTGGQYF.

The chain combines TRBV4-1 with TRBJ1-2; D ambiguous. Germline V gene lookup returns CDR1 MGHRA and CDR2 YSYEKL. Trimming stripped 2 bases from V and 7 bases from J, with 17 bases between. The CDR3 is 15 residues long. The CDR3 protein is CASSQTIRQHGGYTF. CDR3 nucleotides: TGCGCCAGCAGCCAAACTATTCGACAACACGGTGGCTACACCTTC.

This chain uses TRBV19 with TRBJ2-5; D gene uncertain. V dropped 5 bases and J dropped 2 bases, with 6 bases sitting between them. Germline loops: CDR1 LNHDA, CDR2 SQIVND (reference sequence). This CDR3 contains 12 residues. The CDR3 region is CASSRPQETQYF. CDR3 bases: TGTGCCAGTAGTCGGCCTCAAGAGACCCAGTACTTC.

The rearrangement links TRBV4-1 to TRBJ2-5; 8 bases are shared with TRBD1. V lost 3 bases to trimming and J lost 3 bases; unmatched junction nucleotides: 9. The CDR3 contains 16 residues. CDR1 MGHRA and CDR2 YSYEKL come from the germline V gene. Written as DNA, the CDR3 is TGCGCCAGCAGCCAGCAAACACTGGACAGGGAAGAGACCCAGTACTTC. It specifies CASSQQTLDREETQYF.

The chain joins TRBV5-1 to TRBJ2-3, with 9 bases lining up with TRBD2. The germline gives CDR1 SGHRS, CDR2 YFSETQ. CDR3 length: 16 residues. J gave up 5 bases and V 5 bases, and 12 bases lay outside the gene matches. DNA of the CDR3: TGCGCCAGCAGGCGGGCGAGCGGGAGGAGTCAAGATACGCAGTATTTT. Protein product: CASRRASGRSQDTQYF.

The chain uses TRBV4-1 and TRBJ1-5; D is uncertain. Looked up from germline, CDR1 is MGHRA and CDR2 is YSYEKL. The CDR3 is made up of 14 amino acids. V was shortened by 4 bases and J by 7 bases, with 14 bases between the two germline ends. CDR3 sequence: CASSPSLGEQPQHF. For the CDR3, the DNA is TGCGCCAGCAGCCCCAGTCTCGGGGAACAGCCCCAGCATTTT.

The gene calls are TRBV4-1 and TRBJ2-6, with D tentatively TRBD1 (5 bases). The CDR3 covers 17 residues. From germline, CDR1 is MGHRA and CDR2 YSYEKL. The V and J ends lost 3 bases and 0 bases respectively, with 12 bases between them. CDR3 nucleotides: TGCGCCAGCAGCCAGGATTTTCAGGGCTCTGGGGCCAACGTCCTGACTTTC. It specifies CASSQDFQGSGANVLTF.

Remarks on this clone: Other DNA variants within this sample encode the same CDR3. V and J are TRBV18 and TRBJ2-7, with 10 bases fitting TRBD1. The CDR3 is 15 residues long. The V and J ends lost 3 bases and 0 bases, in that order; junction bases with no gene match: 2. Germline lookup yields CDR1 KGHSH and CDR2 LQKENI. CDR3: CASSPGQGPSYEQYF. DNA of the CDR3: TGTGCCAGCTCACCGGGACAGGGGCCCTCCTACGAGCAGTACTTC. The variable domain in full, completed from reference TRBV18 and TRBJ2-7, reads NAGVMQNPRHLVRRRGQEARLRCSPMKGHSHVYWYRQLPEEGLKFMVYLQKENIIDESGMPKERFSAEFPKEGPSILRIQQVVRGDSAAYFCASSPGQGPSYEQYFGPGTRLTVT.

This sequence joins TRBV5-1 and TRBJ2-5; TRBD1 aligns across 10 bases. This CDR3 is 14 amino acids long. The ends lost 4 bases at V and 8 bases at J; junction bases unmatched: 8. Germline CDR1 is SGHRS and CDR2 is YFSETQ. The CDR3 is CASSKGQGFDTQYF. The CDR3 DNA sequence: TGCGCCAGCAGCAAGGGACAGGGGTTCGATACCCAGTACTTC.

This rearrangement joins TRBV2 to TRBJ2-7; 11 nucleotides line up with TRBD2. Germline CDR1 SNHLY, CDR2 FYNNEI. Losses at the gene ends were 4 bases for V and 6 bases for J; bases not matched to a gene: 11. The CDR3 consists of 16 residues. DNA of the CDR3: TGTGCCAGCAGTGTATCTAGACCGGGGACTAGCGGCGAGCAGTACTTC. Its translation: CASSVSRPGTSGEQYF. The whole variable domain, filled in from reference TRBV2 and TRBJ2-7, reads EPEVTQTPSHQVTQMGQEVILRCVPISNHLYFYWYRQILGQKVEFLVSFYNNEISEKSEIFDDQFSVERPDGSNFTLKIRSTKLEDSAMYFCASSVSRPGTSGEQYFGPGTRLTVT.

V is TRBV10-3 and J is TRBJ1-2, with 9 bases aligning to TRBD1. Germline V gives CDR1 ENHRY, CDR2 SYGVKD. CDR3 length: 13 amino acids. Germline trimming cut 6 bases from V and 3 bases from J; bases unmatched to any gene: 2. The CDR3 sequence: CAIRDRGDYGYTF. Written as DNA, the CDR3 is TGTGCCATCAGGGACAGGGGAGACTATGGCTACACCTTC.

This chain links TRBV9 with TRBJ1-4; maybe TRBD1 (6 bases). The germline V gene encodes CDR1 SGDLS and CDR2 YYNGEE. V was cut by 0 bases and J by 2 bases, with 8 bases left in between. The CDR3 spans 15 residues. CDR3 nucleotide sequence: TGTGCCAGCAGCGTAGGAACAGGGACTAATGAAAAACTGTTTTTT. This codes for CASSVGTGTNEKLFF. The full variable domain, with the rest looked up from reference TRBV9 and TRBJ1-4, is DSGVTQTPKHLITATGQRVTLRCSPRSGDLSVYWYQQSLDQGLQFLIQYYNGEERAKGNILERFSAQQFPDLHSELNLSSLELGDSALYFCASSVGTGTNEKLFFGSGTQLSVL.

The V gene is TRBV21-1, the J gene TRBJ2-5; TRBD1, as called in the table, went unchecked against the DNA. TRBV21-1 is a pseudogene. There are 17 residues in the CDR3. The CDR3: CASSNGCDGAKQETQYF. The CDR3 coding sequence is TGTGCCAGCAGCAATGGATGCGATGGGGCCAAGCAAGAGACCCAGTACTTC.

The gene calls are TRBV5-1 and TRBJ2-1, with TRBD2 matching over 10 bases. The V and J ends lost 1 base and 8 bases, in that order; junction bases with no gene match: 3. The CDR3 runs 14 residues. The germline V gene has CDR1 SGHRS and CDR2 YFSETQ. DNA of the CDR3: TGCGCCAGCAGCTTGAGAGGGACTAGCGATGAGCAGTTCTTC. Its protein is CASSLRGTSDEQFF.

The CDR3 nucleotides are TGTGCCAGCAGCCCAACAGGTACGGGTGAAGCTTTCTTT. Amino acids: CASSPTGTGEAFF. The chain joins TRBV4-2 to TRBJ1-1; D is perhaps TRBD1 (5 bases). The CDR3 consists of 13 residues. Germline-derived CDR1 and CDR2 are LGHNA and YNFKEQ. V was shortened by 4 bases and J by 7 bases, with 13 bases between the two germline ends.

The chain recombines TRBV19 with TRBJ2-3; D assignment may be TRBD1 or TRBD2 (6 bases each). Germline V gives CDR1 LNHDA, CDR2 SQIVND (reference sequence). Trimming pared 5 bases from V and 3 bases from J, leaving 15 bases between. This CDR3 spans 15 amino acids. CDR3 DNA sequence: TGTGCCAGTAGTTTAGCCGGGGGCGGGACAGATACGCAGTATTTT. Amino acid sequence: CASSLAGGGTDTQYF.

This sequence joins TRBV11-3 and TRBJ1-1; TRBD1 matches at 8 bases. CDR1 is SGHNT and CDR2 is YENEEA in the germline V gene. V trimming: 0 bases; J trimming: 6 bases; junction bases outside the gene matches: 3. This CDR3 contains 14 residues. The CDR3 loop is CASSLDGTGSEAFF. The CDR3 DNA follows: TGTGCCAGCAGCTTAGATGGGACAGGATCTGAAGCTTTCTTT.

This chain uses TRBV11-2 with TRBJ1-3, with a weak D call TRBD1 (6 bases). Germline V gives CDR1 SGHAT, CDR2 FQNNGV. The CDR3 length is 16 residues. V was clipped by 4 bases and J by 4 bases, with 17 bases between them. This CDR3 is CASSYQTGIGGNTIYF. The CDR3 DNA reads TGTGCCAGCAGCTACCAAACAGGGATCGGCGGAAACACCATATATTTT.

The J gene is TRBJ2-3, the V gene TRBV10-3; 14 bases agree with TRBD2. Per germline, CDR1 ENHRY and CDR2 SYGVKD. The CDR3 length is 16 residues. Trimming cost V 6 bases and J 2 bases; bases outside gene matches: 4. CDR3 region: CAISSTSGGVTDTQYF. As DNA, the CDR3 is TGTGCCATCAGCTCGACTAGCGGGGGGGTCACAGATACGCAGTATTTT.

With regard to this clone: Other DNA sequences in the sample encode the same CDR3. The chain employs TRBV7-2 and TRBJ2-5; 7 nucleotides agree with TRBD2. The germline gives CDR1 SGHTA, CDR2 FQGNSA. The CDR3 contains 14 residues. V lost 5 bases to trimming and J lost 4 bases; unmatched junction nucleotides: 7. The CDR3 DNA is TGTGCCAGCAGCCCGAACTGGGGGGGAGAGACCCAGTACTTC. The encoded protein is CASSPNWGGETQYF.

On this clone: Other DNA sequences of this sample code for an identical CDR3. This chain connects TRBV7-9 to TRBJ2-7; D may be TRBD2 (5 bases). The CDR3 contains 12 residues. Germline V gene sequence: CDR1 SEHNR, CDR2 FQNEAQ (reference sequence). The V end was cut by 5 bases, the J end by 0 bases, with 5 bases between. CDR3 nucleotide sequence: TGTGCCAGCAGCACTAGCTCCTACGAGCAGTACTTC. Translated, it gives CASSTSSYEQYF.

Turning to this clone: At one of its ends the junction is not consistent with the germline gene, which may arise from a read error. V is TRBV29-1 and J is TRBJ2-7, with TRBD1 matching 7 bases. Germline values: CDR1 SQVTM, CDR2 ANQGSEA. CDR3 length: 13 amino acids. For the CDR3, the DNA is TGCAGCGCATTGCGCGCGGGCCGGGACAGCCTGCACTTC. The encoded protein is CSALRAGRDSLHF.

V is TRBV30 and J is TRBJ1-5; D not resolved. Germline V gene lookup returns CDR1 GTSNPN and CDR2 SVGIG (reference sequence). CDR3 length equals 15 residues. Deletions cut 2 bases from V and 0 bases from J, with 11 bases between. DNA of the CDR3: TGTGCCTGGAGTACCGGTGGTAATAGCAATCAGCCCCAGCATTTT. Its translation: CAWSTGGNSNQPQHF.

V and J are TRBV4-1 and TRBJ2-2; no firm D call. CDR3 length: 15 amino acids. V lost 1 base and J 0 bases, leaving 6 bases between the germline ends. Germline loops: CDR1 MGHRA, CDR2 YSYEKL. The CDR3 coding sequence is TGCGCCAGCAGCCAAGGACGGCCGAACACCGGGGAGCTGTTTTTT. It yields the protein CASSQGRPNTGELFF.